Following are 21 T cell receptor beta chains from one sample sequenced in a study of blood T cell repertoires in COVID-19. TCRdb keeps only in-frame clones here, not all; method: immunoSEQ multiplex PCR. The sample consists of some 450,000 clones, approximately 88% of them appearing once. The source material was peripheral blood. These receptor sequences come from a woman aged 45-59 years with COVID-19, enrolled during active disease.

Of note for this clone: This sample also contains other DNA sequences that code for the same CDR3. The V call is TRBV28, the J call TRBJ1-1; 8 bases align to TRBD1. The CDR3 runs to 15 residues. The germline V gene encodes CDR1 MDHEN and CDR2 SYDVKM. V shed 2 bases, J shed 0 bases, and the junction held 2 bases outside the gene matches. CDR3 DNA sequence: TGTGCCAGCAGTTTACCAGGGGGCATGAACACTGAAGCTTTCTTT. Translated: CASSLPGGMNTEAFF.

V usage is TRBV29-1 and J usage is TRBJ2-5, with a tentative D call TRBD2 (6 bases). Trimming took off 4 bases at V and 2 bases at J, with 11 bases between the two ends. CDR1 is SQVTM, CDR2 ANQGSEA, per germline. CDR3 size: 13 residues. Written as DNA, the CDR3 is TGCAGCGTTGTGGTCGGGGGTCAAGAGACCCAGTACTTC. Translating it yields CSVVVGGQETQYF.

The rearrangement joins TRBV2 to TRBJ1-2; a possible D gene is TRBD1 (5 bases). Germline CDR1 is SNHLY and CDR2 is FYNNEI. V lost 6 bases and J 8 bases, leaving 16 bases between the germline ends. The CDR3 spans 13 residues. The DNA of the CDR3 is TGTGCCAGCAGCCCGGGGGATCCGTCAGGCTACACCTTC. Encoded protein: CASSPGDPSGYTF.

Only a few counts were recorded for this clone. The genes are TRBV7-3 and TRBJ2-1; possible D gene TRBD2, 6 bases. Germline CDR1 and CDR2: SGHTA and FQGTGA. The V and J ends lost 3 bases and 7 bases respectively, with 13 bases between them. The CDR3 sequence is 14 residues long. CDR3 protein: CASSFGGPGNEQFF. CDR3 bases: TGTGCCAGCAGCTTCGGGGGACCTGGGAATGAGCAGTTCTTC. The entire variable domain, with the rest obtained from reference TRBV7-3 and TRBJ2-1, is as follows: GAGVSQTPSNKVTEKGKYVELRCDPISGHTALYWYRQSLGQGPEFLIYFQGTGAADDSGLPNDRFFAVRPEGSVSTLKIQRTERGDSAVYLCASSFGGPGNEQFFGPGTRLTVL.

CDR3 in amino acids: CASSPAMAAGYSPLHF. The CDR3 DNA reads as TGTGCCAGCTCCCCGGCTATGGCCGCCGGGTATTCACCCCTCCACTTT. The chain links TRBV2 to TRBJ1-6; D is ambiguous. The CDR3 covers 16 residues. Per the germline V gene, CDR1 is SNHLY and CDR2 is FYNNEI. V shed 8 bases and J shed 8 bases, with 22 bases lying between them. Using reference TRBV2 and TRBJ1-6 for the parts outside the CDR3, the full variable domain is EPEVTQTPSHQVTQMGQEVILRCVPISNHLYFYWYRQILGQKVEFLVSFYNNEISEKSEIFDDQFSVERPDGSNFTLKIRSTKLEDSAMYFCASSPAMAAGYSPLHFGNGTRLTVT.

J is TRBJ1-3 and V is TRBV19; a weak D match, TRBD1 (6 bases). The CDR3 covers 15 residues. The germline CDR1 and CDR2 sequences are LNHDA and SQIVND (reference sequence). With 8 bases removed from V and 8 bases from J, the gap between germline ends came to 22 bases. Here the CDR3 reads CASHYVGTFVDTIYF. The CDR3 nucleotides read TGTGCCAGTCACTACGTCGGGACATTTGTGGACACCATATATTTT.

The rearrangement links TRBV21-1 to TRBJ1-1; TRBD1, the table's D call, was not compared with the DNA. TRBV21-1 is an annotated pseudogene. The CDR3 runs 12 residues. CDR3 amino acids: CASQVLGTEAFF. CDR3 DNA: TGTGCCAGCCAGGTCCTTGGCACTGAAGCTTTCTTT.

This clone was seen a handful of times. This chain connects TRBV19 to TRBJ1-4, with 10 nucleotides matching TRBD1. Germline lookup yields CDR1 LNHDA and CDR2 SQIVND (reference sequence). The CDR3 contains 16 residues. Losses at the gene ends were 3 bases for V and 5 bases for J; bases not matched to a gene: 6. The CDR3 DNA reads TGTGCCAGTAGTATTCCTCCGGGACAGGGGAATGAAAAACTGTTTTTT. This sequence encodes CASSIPPGQGNEKLFF.

The genes are TRBV9 and TRBJ2-7, with TRBD1 matching 10 bases. Unmatched junction bases numbered 4, after V lost 4 bases and J lost 3 bases. Per the germline V gene, CDR1 is SGDLS and CDR2 is YYNGEE. This CDR3 is 14 amino acids long. The CDR3 reads CASSSRDRGYEQYF. The CDR3 region has the DNA TGTGCCAGCAGCTCCCGGGACAGGGGCTACGAGCAGTACTTC.

The chain uses TRBV6-5 and TRBJ1-2; 8 bases align to TRBD1. V was pared by 0 bases and J by 2 bases, with 5 bases of the junction left unmatched. Per the germline V gene, CDR1 is MNHEY and CDR2 is SVGAGI. The CDR3 has 16 residues. Here the CDR3 reads CASSYSRQGKNYGYTF. The CDR3 DNA sequence: TGTGCCAGCAGTTACTCCAGACAGGGGAAGAACTATGGCTACACCTTC.

This chain's CDR3 is CASSLQNTEAFF. Here the CDR3 DNA reads TGTGCCAGCAGCCTTCAGAACACTGAAGCTTTCTTT. The chain carries TRBV3-1 (or the pseudogene TRBV3-2) and TRBJ1-1; the D is unclear. Per germline, CDR1 LGHDT and CDR2 YNNKEL (reference sequence). The CDR3 contains 12 residues. Trimming stripped 4 bases from V and 1 base from J, with 4 bases between.

The chain combines TRBV18 with TRBJ1-5, with D possibly being TRBD1 (5 bases). The germline V and J ends were trimmed by 6 bases and 5 bases, with 11 bases remaining between them. From germline, CDR1 is KGHSH and CDR2 LQKENI. CDR3 length: 13 residues. The CDR3 loop is CASSGGGDQPQHF. CDR3 bases: TGTGCCAGCTCTGGTGGGGGGGATCAGCCCCAGCATTTT.

This chain links TRBV5-1 with TRBJ1-1; 7 nucleotides align to TRBD1. The CDR3 extends over 13 amino acids. V lost 1 base to trimming and J lost 5 bases; unmatched junction nucleotides: 2. CDR1 and CDR2 from the germline V gene are SGHRS and YFSETQ. CDR3 in amino acids: CASSLRGLTEAFF. The CDR3 coding sequence is TGCGCCAGCAGCTTGAGGGGGCTGACTGAAGCTTTCTTT.

This clone was detected a few times. The V and J genes are TRBV20-1 and TRBJ2-7; D perhaps matches TRBD1 (5 bases). The CDR3 is made up of 11 amino acids. V was cut by 7 bases and J by 7 bases, with 14 bases left in between. Germline values: CDR1 DFQATT, CDR2 SNEGSKA (reference sequence). The chain's CDR3 is CSVLRAREQYF. In DNA, the CDR3 is TGCAGTGTCCTCAGGGCGAGGGAGCAGTACTTC.

The rearrangement uses TRBV5-6 and TRBJ2-7, with D possibly being TRBD1 (6 bases). Trimming pared 4 bases from V and 2 bases from J, leaving 10 bases between. Germline loops: CDR1 SGHDT, CDR2 YYEEEE. The CDR3 is 13 residues long. The CDR3 coding sequence is TGTGCCAGCAGCGCAGGACAGACCTACGAGCAGTACTTC. Translating gives CASSAGQTYEQYF.

The count of this clone is one. The V call is TRBV28, the J call TRBJ1-1; D call uncertain. V was shortened by 6 bases and J by 5 bases, with 10 bases between the two germline ends. The CDR3 runs 12 residues. The germline V gene has CDR1 MDHEN and CDR2 SYDVKM. As DNA, the CDR3 is TGTGCCAGCAGCCTGAGAGGGACTGAAGCTTTCTTT. Translated: CASSLRGTEAFF.

The genes are TRBV7-2 and TRBJ2-2, with TRBD1 matching over 7 bases. V lost 1 base to trimming and J lost 2 bases; unmatched junction nucleotides: 7. The CDR3 is 17 residues long. Germline V gives CDR1 SGHTA, CDR2 FQGNSA. CDR3 sequence reads: CASSLGVRGPNTGELFF. The DNA for the CDR3 is TGTGCCAGCAGCTTAGGGGTTAGGGGGCCAAACACCGGGGAGCTGTTTTTT.

The rearrangement uses TRBV6-5 and TRBJ1-1; no clear D gene. Trimming pared 4 bases from V and 2 bases from J, leaving 17 bases between. Germline V gene data show CDR1 as MNHEY and CDR2 as SVGAGI. The CDR3 length is 16 residues. CDR3 region: CASSSLRGGENTEAFF. Written as DNA, the CDR3 is TGTGCCAGCAGTTCCCTCCGGGGAGGTGAAAACACTGAAGCTTTCTTT.

The J gene is TRBJ1-5, the V gene TRBV6-5, with D perhaps matching TRBD1 (5 bases). The CDR3 sequence is 14 residues long. The V gene's germline CDR1 is MNHEY and CDR2 SVGAGI. Trimming took 8 bases from V and 0 from J, leaving 11 bases between them. In nucleotides, the CDR3 is TGTGCCAGCTGGGGCAGTGTTAGCAATCAGCCCCAGCATTTT. Translated: CASWGSVSNQPQHF.

For this clone: In the same sample, other DNA sequences code for this CDR3. The V and J genes are TRBV6-5 and TRBJ2-7; TRBD1 agrees at 12 bases. There are 13 residues in the CDR3. Germline V gene data show CDR1 as MNHEY and CDR2 as SVGAGI. The V segment lost 9 bases and the J segment 5 bases; nucleotides outside the gene matches: 5. The CDR3 here is CASWGQGANEQYF. The CDR3 coding sequence is TGTGCCAGTTGGGGACAGGGGGCGAACGAGCAGTACTTC.

V usage is TRBV5-1 and J usage is TRBJ2-7; 11 bases match TRBD2. V shed 4 bases and J 2 bases; nucleotides not matched to a gene: 5. CDR3 size: 15 residues. Germline V lookup: CDR1 SGHRS, CDR2 YFSETQ. DNA of the CDR3: TGCGCCAGCAGCCCGGTAGCGGGGGGGGCCTACGAGCAGTACTTC. It yields the protein CASSPVAGGAYEQYF.